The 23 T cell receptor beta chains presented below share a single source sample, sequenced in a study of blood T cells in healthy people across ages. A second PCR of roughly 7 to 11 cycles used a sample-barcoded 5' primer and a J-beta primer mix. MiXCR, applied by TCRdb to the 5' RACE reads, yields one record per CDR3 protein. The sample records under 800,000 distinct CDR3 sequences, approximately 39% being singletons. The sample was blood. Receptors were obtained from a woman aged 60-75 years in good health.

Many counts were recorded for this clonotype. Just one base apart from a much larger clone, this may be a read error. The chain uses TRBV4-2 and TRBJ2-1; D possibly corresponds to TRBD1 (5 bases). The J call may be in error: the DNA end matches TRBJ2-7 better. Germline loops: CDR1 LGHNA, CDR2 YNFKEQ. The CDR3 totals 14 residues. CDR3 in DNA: TGTGCCAGCAGCCAAGATACAGGCTACAATGAGCAGTACTTC. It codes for CASSQDTGYNEQYF.

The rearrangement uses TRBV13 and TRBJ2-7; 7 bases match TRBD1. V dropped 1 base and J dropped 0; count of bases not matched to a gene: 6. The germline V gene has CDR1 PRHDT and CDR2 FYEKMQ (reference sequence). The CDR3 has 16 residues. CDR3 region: CASSLEGTESSYEQYF. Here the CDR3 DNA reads TGTGCCAGCAGCTTAGAAGGGACAGAAAGCTCCTACGAGCAGTACTTC. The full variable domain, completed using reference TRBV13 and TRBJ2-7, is AAGVIQSPRHLIKEKRETATLKCYPIPRHDTVYWYQQGPGQDPQFLISFYEKMQSDKGSIPDRFSAQQFSDYHSELNMSSLELGDSALYFCASSLEGTESSYEQYFGPGTRLTVT.

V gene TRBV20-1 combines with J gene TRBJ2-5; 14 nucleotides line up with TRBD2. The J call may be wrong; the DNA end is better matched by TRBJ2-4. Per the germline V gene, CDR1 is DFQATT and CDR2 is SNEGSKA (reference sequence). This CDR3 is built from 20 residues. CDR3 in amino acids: CSARSGLAGVVDIAKNIQYF. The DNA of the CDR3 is TGCAGTGCTAGATCGGGACTAGCGGGAGTAGTCGACATAGCCAAAAACATTCAGTACTTC.

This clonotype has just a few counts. The DNA for the CDR3 is TGTGCCAGCAGCTTAACGGGGGACAGACTAGCTAACTATGGCTACACCTTC. It specifies CASSLTGDRLANYGYTF. The chain uses TRBV7-3 and TRBJ1-2; 7 bases map to TRBD1. J gave up 0 bases and V 0 bases, and 7 bases lay outside the gene matches. The germline CDR1 and CDR2 sequences are SGHTA and FQGTGA. The CDR3 has 17 residues.

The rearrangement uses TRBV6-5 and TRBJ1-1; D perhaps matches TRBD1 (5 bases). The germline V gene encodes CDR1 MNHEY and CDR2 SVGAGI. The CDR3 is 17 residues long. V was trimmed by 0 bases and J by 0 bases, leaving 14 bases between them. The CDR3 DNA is TGTGCCAGCAGTTACTCACTTAGGGCAGGGATGAACACTGAAGCTTTCTTT. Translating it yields CASSYSLRAGMNTEAFF.

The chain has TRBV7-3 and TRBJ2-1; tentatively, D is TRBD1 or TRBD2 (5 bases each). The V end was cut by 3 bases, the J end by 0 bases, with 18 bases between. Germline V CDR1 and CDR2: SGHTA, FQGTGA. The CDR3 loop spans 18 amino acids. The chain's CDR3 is CASSFQGRADSSYNEQFF. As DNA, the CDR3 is TGTGCCAGCAGCTTCCAGGGACGAGCTGATAGCTCCTACAATGAGCAGTTCTTC.

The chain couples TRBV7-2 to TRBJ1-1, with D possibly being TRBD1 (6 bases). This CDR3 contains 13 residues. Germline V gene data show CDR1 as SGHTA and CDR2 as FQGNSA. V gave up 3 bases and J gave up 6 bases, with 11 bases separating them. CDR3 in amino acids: CASSLGAVAEAFF. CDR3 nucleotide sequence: TGTGCCAGCAGCTTGGGGGCAGTGGCTGAAGCTTTCTTT.

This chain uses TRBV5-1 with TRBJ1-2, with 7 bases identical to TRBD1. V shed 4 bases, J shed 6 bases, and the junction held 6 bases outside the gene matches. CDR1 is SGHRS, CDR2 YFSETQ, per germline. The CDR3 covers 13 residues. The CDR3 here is CASSLDRVDGYTF. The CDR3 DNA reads TGCGCCAGCAGCCTCGACAGGGTGGATGGCTACACCTTC.

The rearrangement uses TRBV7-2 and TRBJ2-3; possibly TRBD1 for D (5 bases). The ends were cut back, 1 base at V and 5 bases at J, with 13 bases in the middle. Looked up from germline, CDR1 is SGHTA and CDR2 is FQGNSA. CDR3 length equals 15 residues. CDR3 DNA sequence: TGTGCCAGCAGCTTAGGGGGCCGCAAGGGAGATACGCAGTATTTT. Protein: CASSLGGRKGDTQYF.

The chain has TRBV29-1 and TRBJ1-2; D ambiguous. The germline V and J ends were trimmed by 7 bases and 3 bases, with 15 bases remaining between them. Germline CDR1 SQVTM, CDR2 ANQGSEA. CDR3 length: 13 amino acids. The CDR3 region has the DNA TGCAGCGCCACAGCCGGGATGGACTATGGCTACACCTTC. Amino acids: CSATAGMDYGYTF.

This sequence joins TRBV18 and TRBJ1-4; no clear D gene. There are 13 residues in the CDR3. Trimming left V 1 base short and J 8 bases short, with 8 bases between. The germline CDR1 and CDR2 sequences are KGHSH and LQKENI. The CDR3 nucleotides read TGTGCCAGCTCACCACGGACTGAGGAAAAACTGTTTTTT. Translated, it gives CASSPRTEEKLFF.

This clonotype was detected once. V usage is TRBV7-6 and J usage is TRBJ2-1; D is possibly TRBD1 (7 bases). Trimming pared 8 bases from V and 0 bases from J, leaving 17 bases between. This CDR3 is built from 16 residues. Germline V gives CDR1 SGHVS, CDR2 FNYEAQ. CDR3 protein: CASAQGGPSSYNEQFF. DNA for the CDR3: TGTGCCAGCGCTCAGGGGGGACCCAGCTCCTACAATGAGCAGTTCTTC.

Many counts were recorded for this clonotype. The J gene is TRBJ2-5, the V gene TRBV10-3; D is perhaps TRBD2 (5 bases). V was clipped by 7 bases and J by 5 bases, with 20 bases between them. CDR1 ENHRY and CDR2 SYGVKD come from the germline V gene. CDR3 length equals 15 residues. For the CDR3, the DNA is TGTGCCATCAACACGGGAACCGAATTTGAGGAGACCCAGTACTTC. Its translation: CAINTGTEFEETQYF.

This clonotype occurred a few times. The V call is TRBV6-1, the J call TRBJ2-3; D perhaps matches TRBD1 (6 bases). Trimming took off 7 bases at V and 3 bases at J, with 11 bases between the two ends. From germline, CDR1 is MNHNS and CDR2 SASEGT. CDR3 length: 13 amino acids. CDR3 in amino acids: CASNRDWTDTQYF. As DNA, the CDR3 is TGTGCCAGCAACAGGGATTGGACAGATACGCAGTATTTT.

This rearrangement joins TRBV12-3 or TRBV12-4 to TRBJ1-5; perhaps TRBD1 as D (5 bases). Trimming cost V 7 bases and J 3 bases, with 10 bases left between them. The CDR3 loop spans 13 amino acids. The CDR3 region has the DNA TGTGCCAGCACTCTGGGACCCAATCAGCCCCAGCATTTT. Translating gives CASTLGPNQPQHF.

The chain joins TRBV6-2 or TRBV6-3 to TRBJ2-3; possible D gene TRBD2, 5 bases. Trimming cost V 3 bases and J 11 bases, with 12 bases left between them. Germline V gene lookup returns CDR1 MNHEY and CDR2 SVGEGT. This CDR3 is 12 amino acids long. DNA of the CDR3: TGTGCCAGCAGTTATCTGGGCAGCGGGCAGTATTTT. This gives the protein CASSYLGSGQYF.

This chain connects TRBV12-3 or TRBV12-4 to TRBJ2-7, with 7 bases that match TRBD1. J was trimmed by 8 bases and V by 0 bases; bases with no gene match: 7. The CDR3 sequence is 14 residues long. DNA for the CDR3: TGTGCCAGCAGTTTAGCTGACAGGGCGTACCAGCAGTACTTC. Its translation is CASSLADRAYQQYF.

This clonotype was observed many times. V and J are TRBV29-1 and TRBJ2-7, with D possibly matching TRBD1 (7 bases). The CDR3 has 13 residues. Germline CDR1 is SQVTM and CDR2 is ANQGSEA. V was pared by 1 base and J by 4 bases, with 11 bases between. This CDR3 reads CSVEGQGGYEQYF. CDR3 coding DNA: TGCAGCGTTGAAGGACAGGGAGGTTACGAGCAGTACTTC.

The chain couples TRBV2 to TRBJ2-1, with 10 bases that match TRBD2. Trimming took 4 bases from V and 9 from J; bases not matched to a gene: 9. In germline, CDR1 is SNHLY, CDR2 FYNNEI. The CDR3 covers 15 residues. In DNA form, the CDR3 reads TGTGCCAGCAGTGCTAGCGGGAGAGGGGCGGTTGAGCAGTTCTTC. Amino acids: CASSASGRGAVEQFF.

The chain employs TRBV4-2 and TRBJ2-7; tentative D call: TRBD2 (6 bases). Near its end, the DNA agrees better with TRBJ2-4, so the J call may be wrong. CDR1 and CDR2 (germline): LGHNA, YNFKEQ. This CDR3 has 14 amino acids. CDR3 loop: CASSQGGTPSIQYF. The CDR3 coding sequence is TGTGCCAGCAGCCAAGGAGGGACTCCCTCCATTCAGTACTTC.

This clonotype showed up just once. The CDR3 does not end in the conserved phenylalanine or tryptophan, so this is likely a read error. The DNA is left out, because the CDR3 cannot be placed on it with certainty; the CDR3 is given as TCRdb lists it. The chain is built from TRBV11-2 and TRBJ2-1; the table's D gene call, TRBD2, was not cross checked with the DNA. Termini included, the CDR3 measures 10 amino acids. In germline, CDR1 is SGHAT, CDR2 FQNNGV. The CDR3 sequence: CASIMNGGLV.

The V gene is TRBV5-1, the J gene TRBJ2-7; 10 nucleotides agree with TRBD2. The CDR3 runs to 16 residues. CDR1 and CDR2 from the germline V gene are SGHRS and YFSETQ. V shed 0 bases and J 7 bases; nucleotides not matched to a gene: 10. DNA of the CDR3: TGCGCCAGCAGCTTGGACGAAAGCGGGGGGGCGAGTGAGCAGTACTTC. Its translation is CASSLDESGGASEQYF.

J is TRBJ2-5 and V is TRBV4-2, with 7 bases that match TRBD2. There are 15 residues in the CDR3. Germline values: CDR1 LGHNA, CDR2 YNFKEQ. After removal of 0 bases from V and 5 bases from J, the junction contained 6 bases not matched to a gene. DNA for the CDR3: TGTGCCAGCAGCCAAGATGGGAGGGCACGGGAGACCCAGTACTTC. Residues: CASSQDGRARETQYF.